This section outlines one T cell receptor (beta chain) sequence together with its context. Its antigen remains unidentified. Qualities for individual bases were not recorded, and no much larger clone is one base off. The data belong to a study of OX40 agonist ivuxolimab in advanced cancers. At the level of the whole study: Ivuxolimab was an agonistic, fully human IgG2 monoclonal antibody directed against OX40 (CD134), a costimulatory receptor. The purpose of peripheral TCRbeta sequencing was to test whether ivuxolimab changed TCR sequence diversity and led to clonal T-cell expansion. Partial responses occurred in three dose-escalation patients: two with cutaneous melanoma and one with hepatocellular carcinoma. Intravenous ivuxolimab was administered to patients every 2 weeks at six dose levels: 0.01, 0.1, 0.3, 1.5, 3 and 10 mg/kg. The dose-escalation cohort was about 83% male with a mean age of roughly 62 years, ranging from roughly 20 to 80. Among the roughly 54 dose-escalation patients, some 19 had hepatocellular carcinoma, 15 or so melanoma, 9 renal cell carcinoma and 9 head and neck cancer. The paper describes the monotherapy dose-escalation part (N ≈ 49 patients) of the phase I trial of ivuxolimab. Prior anti-PD-1, anti-PD-L1 or anti-CTLA-4 therapy was permitted, and less than 45% of dose-escalation patients had received checkpoint inhibitors.

Genomic DNA was isolated from the sorted cells so that the TCRbeta CDR3 region could be sequenced. The immunoSEQ Assay was used for sequencing of TCRbeta CDR3 regions. Held by TCRdb, this immuneACCESS table contains in-frame sequences only and omits some clones. Under half of the omission traces to an unresolved V gene where checked; the cause of the rest is unknown. The sample includes roughly 150,000 clones, with 94% observed a single time. The leading ten clones occupy about 0.3% of the sample. Patients with autoimmune disease history or receiving systemic immunosuppression were excluded from the trial. Peripheral blood for TCR sequencing was collected from all dose cohorts at baseline, on cycle 4 day 1, and on cycle 7 day 1. Samples were obtained from an open-label, multicenter, first-in-human phase I dose-escalation trial of ivuxolimab. Adults with locally advanced or metastatic melanoma, renal cell carcinoma, hepatocellular carcinoma or head and neck squamous cell carcinoma were enrolled in the trial. Before TCR sequencing, CD4+ T cells and CD8+ T cells from peripheral blood were sorted into separate populations.

On the study overall, not on this receptor specifically: On average, CD8+ T cells showed more expanded clones than CD4+ T cells after ivuxolimab. At doses of 0.1 to 3.0 mg/kg, clonal expansion of both CD4+ and CD8+ T cells in blood was seen between baseline and week 6. The antigen specificity of the peripheral T cells that underwent clonal expansion was not determined. In partial responders in the 0.1-3.0 mg/kg groups, normalized peripheral clonal expansion was found to be among the lowest, especially among CD8+ T cells. Low levels of normalized T-cell clonal expansion were also shown by some nonresponding patients.

This TCR derives from an adult with an advanced solid tumor such as melanoma, head and neck, liver or kidney cancer. The sample was CD4+ or CD8+ T cells sorted from blood, taken in a trial of the OX40 agonist ivuxolimab.

The CDR3 in this case is CASSERGWTGRGETQYF. The DNA sequence is given as TGTGCCAGCAGTGAACGTGGGTGGACGGGCAGGGGAGAGACCCAGTACTTC. The rearrangement joined TRBV6-1 to TRBJ2-5, and possibly TRBD1, on 6 matching bases. The germline V gene provides CDR1 MNHNS and CDR2 SASEGT. Counted from cysteine to phenylalanine, this CDR3 has 17 amino acids. Just CDR3 DNA is preserved here, 51 bases in frame from base 1. Deletion took 2 bases off V and 4 bases off J, with a span of 20 bases between the germline ends.